This T cell receptor beta chain is from a study of lymphopenia after photon versus proton radiotherapy. Notes on the study in general: Oligoclonal CD8+ Temra expansion after nadir drove photon patients' diversity drop.

The germline V gene has CDR1 SNHLY and CDR2 FYNNEI. The V gene lost 6 bases and the J gene lost 1 base, with 6 bases spanning the gap. The CDR3 is 12 amino acids. Here immunoSEQ multiplex PCR was the method, and the copy in TCRdb shows in-frame clones only, minus some. Of 53,000 or so clones in the sample, around 88% are singletons; the top ten hold less than 35%. Details on this clone: Its target is not known.

The origin of this receptor is a man aged 50 to 59 with gastric cancer. This material consisted of peripheral blood, taken from a patient treated with photon-based radiotherapy. The V call is TRBV2, the J call TRBJ1-1; D remains ambiguous. The CDR3 loop reads CASSERNTEAFF. The DNA for the CDR3 is TGTGCCAGCAGCGAGAGGAACACTGAAGCTTTCTTT.